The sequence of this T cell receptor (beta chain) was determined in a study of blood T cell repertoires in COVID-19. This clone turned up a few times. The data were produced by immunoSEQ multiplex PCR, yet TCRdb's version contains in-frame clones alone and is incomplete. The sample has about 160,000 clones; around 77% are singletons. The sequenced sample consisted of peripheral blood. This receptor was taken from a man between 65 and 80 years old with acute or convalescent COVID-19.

CDR3 bases: TGCGCCAGCAGCACGGGACAGGGAACCTATGGCTACACCTTC. Protein product: CASSTGQGTYGYTF. The rearrangement uses TRBV5-1 and TRBJ1-2; 9 bases are shared with TRBD1. Germline V CDR1 and CDR2: SGHRS, YFSETQ. The trim removed 4 bases at V and 4 bases at J, leaving 5 bases unmatched. CDR3 length: 14 residues.